This T cell receptor (beta chain) was sequenced in a study of PD-1 blockade in classical Hodgkin lymphoma. Overall study findings and caveats: Newly diagnosed patients reportedly had lower baseline TCR diversity than healthy donors. Whatever underlies the repertoire differences (possibly disease activity or prior therapy) remains undefined.

As for time point: newly diagnosed, previously untreated cHL patient sample. The study compared against PBMCs from newly diagnosed, untreated classical Hodgkin lymphoma. Profiling relied on immunoSEQ multiplex PCR, and the TCRdb table lists in-frame clones only, not all of them. Of 70,000 or so clones listed, approximately 93% are singletons. The CDR3 loop spans 14 amino acids. CDR1 is MNHNS and CDR2 is SASEGT in the germline V gene. V lost 6 bases and J lost 1, with 12 bases in between. About this clone: Its antigen is not known.

The source of this sequence is a human donor with classical Hodgkin lymphoma. Source material: peripheral blood mononuclear cells (PBMCs). V usage is TRBV6-1 and J usage is TRBJ1-1, with D unresolved. The CDR3: CASSYDPGNTEAFF. CDR3 nucleotides: TGTGCCAGCAGCTATGACCCCGGGAACACTGAAGCTTTCTTT.